Shown below are 25 T cell receptor beta chains from a single sample sequenced in a study of beta chain features in type 1 diabetes. Study conclusions and caveats: Among all four CD4+ subsets, Type 1 diabetes patients had TCRB CDR3s that were moderately but significantly shorter.

For these receptors, no antigen is known. Reverse transcription of all isolated RNA meant that expressed TCRB transcripts were sequenced. TCRdb's table, derived via immunoSEQ multiplex PCR, lists solely in-frame clones and lacks some. This table holds a few hundred thousand clones, approximately 14% found once. Source material: naive CD4+ T cells from blood. The source of these receptors is a man in his thirties or forties with type 1 diabetes.

The V call is TRBV30, the J call TRBJ2-5, with 10 bases matching TRBD2. With 6 bases clipped from V and 3 bases from J, the junction kept 7 bases outside the gene matches. The length of the CDR3 is 14 residues. Germline V gene data show CDR1 as GTSNPN and CDR2 as SVGIG (reference sequence). CDR3 sequence reads: CACYLGTSEETQYF. CDR3 DNA sequence: TGTGCCTGCTATCTCGGGACTAGCGAAGAGACCCAGTACTTC.

This clone was recorded a few times. This rearrangement joins TRBV6-1 to TRBJ2-7; TRBD1 might be the D (6 bases). The length of the CDR3 is 11 residues. Germline values: CDR1 MNHNS, CDR2 SASEGT. V lost 5 bases, J lost 4 bases, and 6 bases lay in between. CDR3 residues: CASSTGYEQYF. The CDR3 bases are TGTGCCAGCAGTACAGGGTACGAGCAGTACTTC.

This clone was seen only a few times. The gene calls are TRBV5-4 and TRBJ2-1, with 11 bases fitting TRBD1. V gave up 3 bases and J gave up 14 bases; unmatched junction bases: 7. This CDR3 is built from 13 residues. Germline CDR1 is SGHNT and CDR2 is YYREEE (reference sequence). CDR3 in DNA: TGTGCCAGCAGCTCCCGGGACAGGGGGAACAAGTTCTTC. It translates to CASSSRDRGNKFF.

This clone was counted between two and nine times. V usage is TRBV7-2 and J usage is TRBJ2-2; 10 nucleotides align to TRBD2. The V gene end was trimmed by 6 bases and the J gene end by 6 bases; junction bases not matched to a gene: 7. Germline CDR1 is SGHTA and CDR2 is FQGNSA. The CDR3 covers 15 residues. CDR3 residues: CASRWLAGVSGELFF. The CDR3 DNA reads as TGTGCCAGCAGGTGGCTAGCGGGAGTCTCCGGGGAGCTGTTTTTT.

This clone was counted a few times. The rearrangement links TRBV11-1 to TRBJ2-7; a weak D match, TRBD2 (7 bases). Trimming pared 8 bases from V and 2 bases from J, leaving 13 bases between. Per germline, CDR1 SGHAT and CDR2 FQDESV (reference sequence). The CDR3 is 13 amino acids. CDR3 bases: TGTGCCAGCGCCGGGGGGCCCCCCTACGAGCAGTACTTC. This codes for CASAGGPPYEQYF. Looking up the rest from reference TRBV11-1 and TRBJ2-7 gives the full variable domain: EAEVAQSPRYKITEKSQAVAFWCDPISGHATLYWYRQILGQGPELLVQFQDESVVDDSQLPKDRFSAERLKGVDSTLKIQPAELGDSAMYLCASAGGPPYEQYFGPGTRLTVT.

The J gene is TRBJ2-7, the V gene TRBV20-1; possible D gene TRBD1, 6 bases. This CDR3 spans 11 amino acids. Deletions cut 5 bases from V and 6 bases from J, with 11 bases between. The germline V gene has CDR1 DFQATT and CDR2 SNEGSKA (reference sequence). CDR3 region: CSALQGSEQYF. Here the CDR3 DNA reads TGCAGTGCTCTACAGGGCAGCGAGCAGTACTTC.

V and J are TRBV10-1 and TRBJ2-2; weak D call: TRBD2 (6 bases). Trimming shortened V by 0 bases and J by 3 bases, and 8 bases separated the two germline ends. The germline CDR1 and CDR2 sequences are WNHNN and SYGVQD (reference sequence). The CDR3 consists of 15 residues. The CDR3 DNA reads TGCGCCAGCAGTGAGTCTAGCGGACACACCGGGGAGCTGTTTTTT. Encoded protein: CASSESSGHTGELFF.

The V call is TRBV30, the J call TRBJ2-5, with D tentatively TRBD1 (7 bases). The CDR3 totals 12 residues. Trimming shortened V by 5 bases and J by 5 bases, and 12 bases separated the two germline ends. Per the germline V gene, CDR1 is GTSNPN and CDR2 is SVGIG (reference sequence). CDR3 DNA: TGTGCCTGGGGACCAGGGGGGGAGACCCAGTACTTC. It translates to CAWGPGGETQYF.

J is TRBJ1-5 and V is TRBV6-5; D may be TRBD1 (5 bases). The germline CDR1 and CDR2 sequences are MNHEY and SVGAGI. CDR3 length equals 15 residues. V lost 6 bases and J 2 bases, leaving 14 bases between the germline ends. The CDR3 DNA sequence: TGTGCCAGCAGCCGTGGACAAGGGGGCAATCAGCCCCAGCATTTT. Protein product: CASSRGQGGNQPQHF.

The chain is built from TRBV25-1 and TRBJ1-1; perhaps TRBD1 as D (5 bases). Germline assignment: CDR1 MGHDK and CDR2 SYGVNS. The CDR3 runs 15 residues. Trimming cost V 2 bases and J 2 bases, with 12 bases left between them. This chain's CDR3 is CASSEVGQGNTEAFF. Written as DNA, the CDR3 is TGTGCCAGCAGTGAAGTCGGGCAGGGTAACACTGAAGCTTTCTTT.

This clone came up a few times. The rearrangement uses TRBV5-1 and TRBJ2-3; D not resolved. The germline V gene encodes CDR1 SGHRS and CDR2 YFSETQ. With 4 bases removed from V and 4 bases from J, the gap between germline ends came to 10 bases. The CDR3 covers 13 residues. Here the CDR3 reads CASSTLTPDTQYF. Here the CDR3 DNA reads TGCGCCAGCAGCACCCTAACCCCAGATACGCAGTATTTT.

This chain links TRBV5-1 with TRBJ2-7, with D possibly TRBD2 on 5 matching bases. The CDR3 totals 15 residues. Germline V lookup: CDR1 SGHRS, CDR2 YFSETQ. Trimming took 4 bases from V and 0 from J, leaving 14 bases between them. The CDR3 reads CASSPRAGDSYEQYF. CDR3 sequence (DNA): TGCGCCAGCAGCCCGAGGGCCGGGGACTCCTACGAGCAGTACTTC.

This clone was counted a few times. The chain combines TRBV18 with TRBJ2-7, with 7 positions matching TRBD1. With V trimmed by 3 bases and J by 6 bases, 2 bases remained unmatched. This CDR3 comprises 12 residues. CDR1 is KGHSH, CDR2 LQKENI, per germline. CDR3 DNA sequence: TGTGCCAGCTCACCGACAGGGAGCGAGCAGTACTTC. As protein: CASSPTGSEQYF.

This clone was counted between two and nine times. For the CDR3, the DNA is TGTGCCATCAGTGCCGGGACAGGGGTGTGGGAGCAGTACTTC. Protein sequence: CAISAGTGVWEQYF. V usage is TRBV10-3 and J usage is TRBJ2-7; 10 bases agree with TRBD1. Germline CDR1 and CDR2: ENHRY and SYGVKD. The CDR3 covers 14 residues. The V gene end was trimmed by 4 bases and the J gene end by 7 bases; junction bases not matched to a gene: 7.

This chain connects TRBV5-4 to TRBJ2-7; 7 bases line up with TRBD2. Germline loops: CDR1 SGHNT, CDR2 YYREEE (reference sequence). V was clipped by 5 bases and J by 2 bases; unmatched bases: 10. The CDR3 is 15 residues long. CDR3 nucleotides: TGTGCCAGCAGAACTTCTAGCGGAAGCACCTACGAGCAGTACTTC. It is translated as CASRTSSGSTYEQYF.

V usage is TRBV11-3 and J usage is TRBJ2-5; D call uncertain. Trimming removed 4 bases at V and 5 bases at J, with 11 bases between. This CDR3 has 13 residues. The germline CDR1 and CDR2 sequences are SGHNT and YENEEA. The CDR3 sequence is CASSSWATETQYF. The CDR3 nucleotides read TGTGCCAGCAGCTCTTGGGCCACGGAGACCCAGTACTTC.

This clone has only a few counts. The J gene is TRBJ1-2, the V gene TRBV2; D possibly corresponds to TRBD1 (5 bases). Germline CDR1 SNHLY, CDR2 FYNNEI. V gave up 2 bases and J gave up 0 bases, with 13 bases separating them. The CDR3 sequence is 16 residues long. The CDR3 loop reads CASSEWGGTTNYGYTF. CDR3 in DNA: TGTGCCAGCAGTGAATGGGGCGGAACGACTAACTATGGCTACACCTTC. Full variable domain (outside the CDR3, taken from reference TRBV2 and TRBJ1-2): EPEVTQTPSHQVTQMGQEVILRCVPISNHLYFYWYRQILGQKVEFLVSFYNNEISEKSEIFDDQFSVERPDGSNFTLKIRSTKLEDSAMYFCASSEWGGTTNYGYTFGSGTRLTVV.

Turning to this clone: In the same sample, other DNA sequences code for this CDR3. The genes are TRBV10-3 and TRBJ2-3; D is unresolved. Per the germline V gene, CDR1 is ENHRY and CDR2 is SYGVKD. The CDR3 length is 11 residues. Trimming removed 4 bases from V and 5 bases from J, with 4 bases in between. CDR3 in amino acids: CAISAGDTQYF. CDR3 in DNA: TGTGCCATCAGTGCAGGAGATACGCAGTATTTT.

The V and J genes are TRBV7-9 and TRBJ1-2; TRBD1 is a possible D gene (6 bases). The CDR3 has 16 residues. Trimming took off 5 bases at V and 3 bases at J, with 19 bases between the two ends. Looked up from germline, CDR1 is SEHNR and CDR2 is FQNEAQ (reference sequence). The CDR3 DNA is TGTGCCAGCAGCCGTAAGCTACGGACAGAGGACTATGGCTACACCTTC. It yields the protein CASSRKLRTEDYGYTF.

This chain uses TRBV12-5 with TRBJ1-6; D ambiguous. Germline assignment: CDR1 LGHNT and CDR2 FRNRAP. The V gene lost 5 bases and the J gene lost 5 bases, with 13 bases spanning the gap. The CDR3 length is 15 residues. CDR3 coding DNA: TGTGCTAGTGGTCTGAGGGAGGGAGATAATTCACCCCTCCACTTT. Its translation: CASGLREGDNSPLHF.

This clone turned up a few times. The chain joins TRBV4-2 to TRBJ2-6; 7 positions match TRBD2. The CDR3 extends over 18 amino acids. The V and J ends lost 3 bases and 4 bases, in that order; junction bases with no gene match: 12. The germline CDR1 and CDR2 sequences are LGHNA and YNFKEQ. The CDR3 DNA is TGTGCCAGCAGCCAGGGCGGCCTGGGGGGGTCAGGGGCCAACGTCCTGACTTTC. This encodes CASSQGGLGGSGANVLTF.

This clone was detected only a few times. This chain connects TRBV4-1 to TRBJ2-1; TRBD1 aligns across 9 bases. The V segment lost 4 bases and the J segment 5 bases; nucleotides outside the gene matches: 3. This CDR3 is built from 14 residues. CDR1 MGHRA and CDR2 YSYEKL come from the germline V gene. CDR3 sequence (DNA): TGCGCCAGCAGCCGGGACAGGGCTGACAATGAGCAGTTCTTC. The encoded protein is CASSRDRADNEQFF.

The chain couples TRBV18 to TRBJ1-3, with 8 nucleotides matching TRBD1. The CDR3 runs 16 residues. CDR1 KGHSH and CDR2 LQKENI come from the germline V gene. V lost 3 bases to trimming and J lost 0 bases; unmatched junction nucleotides: 4. CDR3 DNA: TGTGCCAGCTCACCTGGGACAGGCCACTCTGGAAACACCATATATTTT. It codes for CASSPGTGHSGNTIYF.

This sequence joins TRBV11-2 and TRBJ2-5; D is perhaps TRBD1 (6 bases). Trimming removed 1 base from V and 5 bases from J, with 20 bases in between. CDR3 length: 17 residues. Germline assignment: CDR1 SGHAT and CDR2 FQNNGV. This CDR3 reads CASSLGSQGRRAETQYF. The CDR3 region has the DNA TGTGCCAGCAGCTTAGGGTCACAGGGTCGTAGGGCGGAGACCCAGTACTTC.

This clone was seen more than once but under ten times. The CDR3 DNA is TGCAGCGTTGAAGATCTAGCGGGGTACGGCTATGGCTACACCTTC. Protein sequence: CSVEDLAGYGYGYTF. The chain recombines TRBV29-1 with TRBJ1-2, with D unclear. V lost 0 bases, J lost 4 bases, and 15 bases lay in between. Germline V gene lookup returns CDR1 SQVTM and CDR2 ANQGSEA. The CDR3 extends over 15 amino acids.